A selection of T cell receptor beta chains follows, all from one sample in a study of T cells in Graves' hyperthyroidism and ophthalmopathy. A single record per CDR3 protein comes from TCRdb applying MiXCR to the multiplex PCR reads. Here the sample spans approximately 510,000 distinct CDR3 sequences, less than 25% being singletons. Specimen: blood. The receptors come from a man aged 18 to 29 with Graves' hyperthyroidism. The CDR3 runs from the conserved cysteine through the conserved F or W. For some rows the clone size is stated as once, few or many, or as a class when expanded; others skip it.

CDR3aa: CASGQYMNTEAFF
abundance: NA
v_gene: TRBV19

CDR3aa: CAWSVGLGEGYTF
abundance: many
v_gene: TRBV30

CDR3aa: CASSLWDQPQHF
abundance: NA
v_gene: TRBV7-9

CDR3aa: CAWSGGSDTIYF
abundance: few
v_gene: TRBV30

CDR3aa: CASSPSGSIGETQYF
abundance: few
v_gene: TRBV7-9

CDR3aa: CASSLAGENQPQHF
abundance: NA
v_gene: TRBV6-1

CDR3aa: CASSTWTGFFGANVLTF
abundance: many
v_gene: TRBV10-2

CDR3aa: CASSVGQGRAGEAFF
abundance: many
v_gene: TRBV9

CDR3aa: CASSSRTGHYEAFF
abundance: many
v_gene: TRBV11-3

CDR3aa: CSAPTDRGDQPQHF
abundance: many
v_gene: TRBV20-1

CDR3aa: CARGTGVTYEQYF
abundance: many
v_gene: TRBV30

CDR3aa: CASSSLAEPSYEQYF
abundance: NA
v_gene: TRBV12-3/TRBV12-4

CDR3aa: CASSLRPSNTEAFF
abundance: many
v_gene: TRBV28

CDR3aa: CASTTPGGWETQYF
abundance: NA
v_gene: TRBV7-2

CDR3aa: CASSSWERADQETQYF
abundance: few
v_gene: TRBV11-2

CDR3aa: CASSERLMWRQGTMNTEAFF
abundance: NA
v_gene: TRBV2

CDR3aa: CASGSILSGESYEQYF
abundance: NA
v_gene: TRBV12-5

CDR3aa: CASSGGGFYTEAFF
abundance: many
v_gene: TRBV28

CDR3aa: CASSKSLSLGEQYF
abundance: NA
v_gene: TRBV12-3/TRBV12-4

CDR3aa: CASSQGQGRSYEQYF
abundance: NA
v_gene: TRBV3-1

CDR3aa: CASSDPNIEAFF
abundance: NA
v_gene: TRBV28

CDR3aa: CAISDLDRSSYEQYF
abundance: many
v_gene: TRBV10-3

CDR3aa: CATSAFDGELFF
abundance: many
v_gene: TRBV24-1

CDR3aa: CSVLTGSSYEQYF
abundance: NA
v_gene: TRBV29-1

CDR3aa: CASSGSGPLHEQYF
abundance: many
v_gene: TRBV2

CDR3aa: CASSHRSENTEAFF
abundance: many
v_gene: TRBV6-2/TRBV6-3

CDR3aa: CASSARINTEAFF
abundance: few
v_gene: TRBV12-3/TRBV12-4

CDR3aa: CASSFFRAPNTEAFF
abundance: many
v_gene: TRBV5-1

CDR3aa: CAWSQWDRGTEAFF
abundance: many
v_gene: TRBV30

CDR3aa: CASSPLVGETQYF
abundance: many
v_gene: TRBV28

CDR3aa: CASSQSGANTEAFF
abundance: NA
v_gene: TRBV4-1

CDR3aa: CASSRRGLADYGYTF
abundance: many
v_gene: TRBV9

CDR3aa: CSVEEGMNTEAFF
abundance: many
v_gene: TRBV29-1

CDR3aa: CASRTWDSYEQYF
abundance: NA
v_gene: TRBV6-2/TRBV6-3

CDR3aa: CATSAGRAEAFF
abundance: many
v_gene: TRBV19

CDR3aa: CASTPGPMGNQPQHF
abundance: many
v_gene: TRBV19

CDR3aa: CASSSLTGINATNYGYTF
abundance: many
v_gene: TRBV6-2/TRBV6-3

CDR3aa: CSDAGQETQYF
abundance: many
v_gene: TRBV20-1

CDR3aa: CASSATGTGFLYTF
abundance: few
v_gene: TRBV28

CDR3aa: CASSYAYRVQGNTGELFF
abundance: many
v_gene: TRBV6-2/TRBV6-3

CDR3aa: CASEDFGYTF
abundance: many
v_gene: TRBV2

CDR3aa: CAHRAIAGDETQYF
abundance: NA
v_gene: TRBV2

CDR3aa: CSAGRGQGSYEQYF
abundance: NA
v_gene: TRBV20-1

CDR3aa: CASSFAGGETQYF
abundance: many
v_gene: TRBV12-3/TRBV12-4

CDR3aa: CASTKQVNTEAFF
abundance: many
v_gene: TRBV19

CDR3aa: CATLPYSQETQYF
abundance: many
v_gene: TRBV6-1

CDR3aa: CASSEGPGTGMNTEAFF
abundance: many
v_gene: TRBV6-1

CDR3aa: CASSEAQVGGETQYF
abundance: many
v_gene: TRBV2

CDR3aa: CASSPLRGVSNQPQHF
abundance: many
v_gene: TRBV28

CDR3aa: CASVGVEAFF
abundance: many
v_gene: TRBV12-3/TRBV12-4

CDR3aa: CASSSGTSMNTEAFF
abundance: NA
v_gene: TRBV12-3/TRBV12-4

CDR3aa: CASTFVPGRNTEAFF
abundance: NA
v_gene: TRBV11-2